One sample yielded the 28 T cell receptor beta chains listed below, sequenced in a study of STAT3 mutations in large granular lymphocyte leukemia. Antigen specificity for these receptors is unknown. The data were produced by immunoSEQ multiplex PCR, yet TCRdb's version contains in-frame clones alone and is incomplete. The data show more than 25,000 clones, 60% to 85% seen once. Study observations and caveats: In T-cell large granular lymphocyte leukemia, about half of patients showed multiple immunodominant subclonotypes.

The specimen was peripheral blood mononuclear cells. These receptors came from a woman in her forties or fifties with T-cell large granular lymphocyte leukemia. Some clones in this sample may be carry-over from other donors' samples.

By its share, this clone is medium-sized (0.01 to 0.1%). The rearrangement links TRBV20-1 to TRBJ1-1, with D uncertain. V gave up 5 bases and J gave up 6 bases, with 10 bases separating them. The CDR3 is 11 residues long. Germline assignment: CDR1 DFQATT and CDR2 SNEGSKA (reference sequence). The CDR3 sequence: CSAYKYAEAFF. Written as DNA, the CDR3 is TGCAGTGCTTATAAATACGCTGAAGCTTTCTTT.

This clone is medium-sized in the sample. The V gene is TRBV30, the J gene TRBJ2-5, with D perhaps matching TRBD1 (5 bases). This CDR3 has 13 residues. Trimming removed 3 bases at V and 5 bases at J, with 13 bases between. Per germline, CDR1 GTSNPN and CDR2 SVGIG (reference sequence). CDR3 region: CAWRGRVRETQYF. The CDR3 DNA follows: TGTGCCTGGAGGGGCAGGGTACGGGAGACCCAGTACTTC. Filled out from reference TRBV30 and TRBJ2-5, the complete variable domain reads SQTIHQWPATLVQPVGSPLSLECTVEGTSNPNLYWYRQAAGRGLQLLFYSVGIGQISSEVPQNLSASRPQDRQFILSSKKLLLSDSGFYLCAWRGRVRETQYFGPGTRLLVL.

The chain is built from TRBV10-3 and TRBJ2-7; TRBD1 might be the D (5 bases). The germline V gene encodes CDR1 ENHRY and CDR2 SYGVKD. The CDR3 totals 15 residues. Trimming stripped 11 bases from V and 0 bases from J, with 20 bases between. CDR3 amino acids: CAANQAGSHSYEQYF. The DNA for the CDR3 is TGTGCCGCCAACCAGGCAGGGTCCCACTCCTACGAGCAGTACTTC.

V gene TRBV5-4 combines with J gene TRBJ2-1, with 7 positions matching TRBD1. The CDR3 is 15 residues long. Germline trimming cut 0 bases from V and 5 bases from J; bases unmatched to any gene: 5. Germline values: CDR1 SGHNT, CDR2 YYREEE (reference sequence). The CDR3 region has the DNA TGTGCCAGCAGCTTGGGACAGGGTAACCACAATGAGCAGTTCTTC. Translating it yields CASSLGQGNHNEQFF.

The chain uses TRBV29-1 and TRBJ1-4; no clear D gene. Germline CDR1 is SQVTM and CDR2 is ANQGSEA. CDR3 size: 11 residues. V was shortened by 3 bases and J by 12 bases, with 11 bases between the two germline ends. CDR3 sequence reads: CSVEFGPELFF. The CDR3 bases are TGCAGCGTTGAGTTTGGCCCCGAACTGTTTTTT.

The CDR3 DNA sequence: TGTGCCAGCAGTGCAGCCTCTCTTGATACGCAGTATTTT. This codes for CASSAASLDTQYF. This chain joins TRBV28 and TRBJ2-3; D is unclear. The CDR3 runs 13 residues. Germline-derived CDR1 and CDR2 are MDHEN and SYDVKM. Trimming removed 5 bases from V and 6 bases from J, with 12 bases in between.

V and J are TRBV5-1 and TRBJ2-2; 12 nucleotides match TRBD1. The germline CDR1 and CDR2 sequences are SGHRS and YFSETQ. The CDR3 runs 19 residues. After removal of 3 bases from V and 6 bases from J, the junction contained 15 bases not matched to a gene. DNA of the CDR3: TGCGCCAGCAGCTCCCTCCGGGACAGGGGGCGTCAGGGGGCCGGGGAGCTGTTTTTT. Protein: CASSSLRDRGRQGAGELFF. Drawing the rest from reference TRBV5-1 and TRBJ2-2, the complete variable domain is KAGVTQTPRYLIKTRGQQVTLSCSPISGHRSVSWYQQTPGQGLQFLFEYFSETQRNKGNFPGRFSGRQFSNSRSEMNVSTLELGDSALYLCASSSLRDRGRQGAGELFFGEGSRLTVL.

V and J are TRBV11-2 and TRBJ2-2; D unresolved. Germline CDR1 reads SGHAT; CDR2 reads FQNNGV. V dropped 2 bases and J dropped 1 base, with 5 bases sitting between them. The CDR3 spans 14 residues. The chain's CDR3 is CASSLRQNTGELFF. Written as DNA, the CDR3 is TGTGCCAGCAGCTTAAGACAGAACACCGGGGAGCTGTTTTTT.

A single count supports this clone. The chain joins TRBV28 to TRBJ1-2, with no clear D. Germline V gives CDR1 MDHEN, CDR2 SYDVKM. V lost 8 bases and J 2 bases, leaving 6 bases between the germline ends. The CDR3 consists of 11 residues. The CDR3 reads CASGQNYGYTF. CDR3 coding DNA: TGTGCCAGCGGCCAAAACTATGGCTACACCTTC.

This clone was detected only once. V is TRBV7-9 and J is TRBJ2-2, with D perhaps TRBD1 (6 bases). The CDR3 loop spans 16 amino acids. Per germline, CDR1 SEHNR and CDR2 FQNEAQ (reference sequence). Trimming removed 5 bases at V and 0 bases at J, with 13 bases between. CDR3 nucleotide sequence: TGTGCCAGCAGCCCCGAAGGGGGATCGAACACCGGGGAGCTGTTTTTT. Translating it yields CASSPEGGSNTGELFF.

This clone was detected only once. The chain uses TRBV9 and TRBJ1-5; 7 bases agree with TRBD1. Trimming removed 0 bases from V and 2 bases from J; junction bases left unmatched: 11. This CDR3 is 18 amino acids long. Germline CDR1 SGDLS, CDR2 YYNGEE. CDR3 residues: CASSVEGGPGGGNQPQHF. The DNA of the CDR3 is TGTGCCAGCAGCGTAGAGGGGGGACCAGGGGGTGGCAATCAGCCCCAGCATTTT.

This clone was seen a handful of times. The chain employs TRBV7-6 and TRBJ2-7, with a weak D call TRBD1 (7 bases). This CDR3 is 15 amino acids long. V was pared by 1 base and J by 3 bases, with 13 bases between. The V gene's germline CDR1 is SGHVS and CDR2 FNYEAQ. The CDR3 here is CASSLGGGGNYEQYF. The CDR3, as DNA: TGTGCCAGCAGCTTAGGAGGAGGGGGCAACTACGAGCAGTACTTC.

The rearrangement joins TRBV6-5 to TRBJ1-1, with 7 bases aligning to TRBD1. Per germline, CDR1 MNHEY and CDR2 SVGAGI. The CDR3 has 14 residues. Trimming cost V 3 bases and J 7 bases; bases outside gene matches: 8. The CDR3 DNA follows: TGTGCCAGCAGTTATGACAGGGCCCGGCATGAAGCTTTCTTT. Protein: CASSYDRARHEAFF.

The chain carries TRBV7-9 and TRBJ2-7, with 10 positions matching TRBD1. Germline V gene lookup returns CDR1 SEHNR and CDR2 FQNEAQ (reference sequence). The CDR3 totals 15 residues. J gave up 6 bases and V 5 bases, and 10 bases lay outside the gene matches. CDR3 protein: CASSLPGTGAFEQYF. The CDR3 DNA reads as TGTGCCAGCAGCCTCCCCGGGACAGGGGCTTTCGAGCAGTACTTC.

The J gene is TRBJ2-7, the V gene TRBV4-3, with D perhaps matching TRBD2 (6 bases). Germline loops: CDR1 LGHNA, CDR2 YSLEER. This CDR3 has 16 amino acids. Trimming took 1 base from V and 6 from J, leaving 19 bases between them. The CDR3: CASSQVLARGRGEQYF. The DNA for the CDR3 is TGCGCCAGCAGCCAAGTCCTCGCGCGCGGGCGGGGCGAGCAGTACTTC.

Worth noting for this clone: Its ends do not fully match the called genes, so a read error is possible. The gene calls are TRBV28 and TRBJ1-2; 7 bases agree with TRBD1. Germline V lookup: CDR1 MDHEN, CDR2 SYDVKM. This CDR3 comprises 13 residues. The CDR3 coding sequence is TGTGCCAGCAGATTATCAGGGGGGGATGGCTACACCTTC. It specifies CASRLSGGDGYTF.

The chain carries TRBV9 and TRBJ1-2; maybe TRBD1 (5 bases). CDR3 length equals 14 residues. Trimming cost V 0 bases and J 3 bases, with 9 bases left between them. CDR1 and CDR2 (germline): SGDLS, YYNGEE. The CDR3 reads CASSVGGGDYGYTF. CDR3 sequence (DNA): TGTGCCAGCAGCGTAGGCGGGGGAGACTATGGCTACACCTTC.

This sequence joins TRBV5-1 and TRBJ2-7, with D possibly matching TRBD1 (6 bases). V was pared by 2 bases and J by 7 bases, with 10 bases between. The CDR3 contains 12 residues. Germline V gene data show CDR1 as SGHRS and CDR2 as YFSETQ. The CDR3 is CASSFTGQEQYF. The CDR3 nucleotides are TGCGCCAGCAGCTTCACCGGACAGGAGCAGTACTTC.

CDR3 coding DNA: TGTGCCAGCTCCCCCCGGCCGGCCCAAGGACAGGGTTCCTACAATGAGCAGTTCTTC. As protein: CASSPRPAQGQGSYNEQFF. This chain links TRBV18 with TRBJ2-1, with 8 nucleotides matching TRBD1. The CDR3 runs to 19 residues. The V gene end was trimmed by 6 bases and the J gene end by 1 base; junction bases not matched to a gene: 17. The germline gives CDR1 KGHSH, CDR2 LQKENI.

The chain uses TRBV4-2 and TRBJ2-2; unclear D gene. The CDR3 is 13 residues long. V lost 0 bases to trimming and J lost 4 bases, with 3 bases between them. Germline values: CDR1 LGHNA, CDR2 YNFKEQ. CDR3 in amino acids: CASSQDRTGELFF. CDR3 in DNA: TGTGCCAGCAGCCAAGACCGCACCGGGGAGCTGTTTTTT.

This clone has only a few counts. The genes are TRBV28 and TRBJ2-7; D is unclear. CDR1 MDHEN and CDR2 SYDVKM come from the germline V gene. The V gene lost 6 bases and the J gene lost 4 bases, with 7 bases spanning the gap. CDR3 length equals 11 residues. The CDR3 sequence is CASSLRYEQYF. The CDR3, as DNA: TGTGCCAGCAGCTTGCGGTACGAGCAGTACTTC. The full variable domain, rest sourced from reference TRBV28 and TRBJ2-7, is DVKVTQSSRYLVKRTGEKVFLECVQDMDHENMFWYRQDPGLGLRLIYFSYDVKMKEKGDIPEGYSVSREKKERFSLILESASTNQTSMYLCASSLRYEQYFGPGTRLTVT.

The gene calls are TRBV19 and TRBJ2-1; D unresolved. CDR3 length: 15 amino acids. Per the germline V gene, CDR1 is LNHDA and CDR2 is SQIVND (reference sequence). Trimming took 4 bases from V and 0 from J, leaving 10 bases between them. The CDR3: CASSTGGYSYNEQFF. The CDR3 region has the DNA TGTGCCAGTAGTACGGGCGGTTACTCCTACAATGAGCAGTTCTTC. The whole variable domain, remainder taken from reference TRBV19 and TRBJ2-1, is DGGITQSPKYLFRKEGQNVTLSCEQNLNHDAMYWYRQDPGQGLRLIYYSQIVNDFQKGDIAEGYSVSREKKESFPLTVTSAQKNPTAFYLCASSTGGYSYNEQFFGPGTRLTVL.

This clone came up once. Other DNA sequences in the sample encode the same CDR3. The chain joins TRBV11-2 to TRBJ1-1; D is perhaps TRBD1 (6 bases). Germline V lookup: CDR1 SGHAT, CDR2 FQNNGV. V was shortened by 1 base and J by 0 bases, with 9 bases between the two germline ends. CDR3 length: 15 residues. CDR3 sequence reads: CASSLAGTLNTEAFF. CDR3 coding DNA: TGTGCCAGCAGCTTAGCCGGGACACTGAACACTGAAGCTTTCTTT.

The DNA of the CDR3 is TGCGCCAGCAGCCACGGGATTCCAGGGGCCGGGGGGGAGACCCAGTACTTC. Translating it yields CASSHGIPGAGGETQYF. The chain joins TRBV4-3 to TRBJ2-5; a weak D match, TRBD2 (7 bases). This CDR3 contains 17 residues. From germline, CDR1 is LGHNA and CDR2 YSLEER. V was clipped by 3 bases and J by 5 bases, with 22 bases between them.

The rearrangement links TRBV7-9 to TRBJ2-2; weak D call: TRBD1 (5 bases). The germline V gene has CDR1 SEHNR and CDR2 FQNEAQ (reference sequence). This CDR3 is built from 13 residues. Deletions cut 1 base from V and 7 bases from J, with 7 bases between. The CDR3 nucleotides are TGTGCCAGCAGCTTAGAAGGGGTCGGGGAGCTGTTTTTT. This codes for CASSLEGVGELFF.

This clone was seen just once. This chain uses TRBV7-8 with TRBJ2-2; either TRBD1 or TRBD2 may fit D (6 bases each). This CDR3 spans 14 amino acids. V was trimmed by 5 bases and J by 7 bases, leaving 14 bases between them. Germline-derived CDR1 and CDR2 are SGHVS and FQNEAQ. The CDR3 spells CASSGGGRIGELFF. In nucleotides, the CDR3 is TGTGCCAGCAGCGGTGGGGGGCGTATCGGGGAGCTGTTTTTT.

The sample holds one count of this clone. V usage is TRBV9 and J usage is TRBJ1-4; TRBD1 is a possible D gene (5 bases). Per the germline V gene, CDR1 is SGDLS and CDR2 is YYNGEE. V was shortened by 5 bases and J by 8 bases, with 13 bases between the two germline ends. The CDR3 sequence is 13 residues long. In nucleotides, the CDR3 is TGTGCCAGCAGTGCAGGGTTAGAGGAAAAACTGTTTTTT. Its translation: CASSAGLEEKLFF.

J is TRBJ2-1 and V is TRBV5-4, with D perhaps matching TRBD2 (6 bases). The CDR3 is made up of 14 amino acids. V lost 0 bases to trimming and J lost 2 bases, with 6 bases between them. Germline V lookup: CDR1 SGHNT, CDR2 YYREEE (reference sequence). Written as DNA, the CDR3 is TGTGCCAGCAGCTTGGGGGGGGCCTACAATGAGCAGTTCTTC. Translating gives CASSLGGAYNEQFF.